Below, 6 T cell receptor beta chains from the same sample are listed, as sequenced in a study of beta chain features in type 1 diabetes. Study outcomes and limitations: Shortening that was moderate but significant affected the TCRB CDR3s of Type 1 diabetes patients in all four CD4+ subsets.

The authors reverse transcribed all of the isolated RNA, so sequencing captured expressed TCRB transcripts. TCRdb's copy holds only in-frame clones and misses some; the assay was immunoSEQ multiplex PCR. This sample has approximately 57,000 clones, with 52% found just once. Antigens for these TCRs are unknown. The sequenced material came from Tregs from blood. The receptors were sampled from a woman aged 40 to 50 with type 1 diabetes.

The genes are TRBV11-2 and TRBJ2-5, with a possible D match to TRBD2 (6 bases). V was cut by 6 bases and J by 4 bases, with 15 bases left in between. Germline loops: CDR1 SGHAT, CDR2 FQNNGV. The CDR3 totals 14 residues. CDR3 loop: CASSPGSTLETQYF. The CDR3 DNA reads TGTGCCAGCAGTCCCGGGAGTACGTTAGAGACCCAGTACTTC.

This rearrangement joins TRBV6-1 to TRBJ2-3; 16 bases match TRBD2. Germline CDR1 is MNHNS and CDR2 is SASEGT. Trimming cost V 4 bases and J 5 bases; bases outside gene matches: 6. The CDR3 has 17 residues. The CDR3 sequence: CASSGGLAGGPIDTQYF. In DNA, the CDR3 is TGTGCCAGCAGTGGGGGACTAGCGGGAGGGCCGATAGATACGCAGTATTTT.

This chain connects TRBV9 to TRBJ2-2, with 9 bases matching TRBD2. V was clipped by 3 bases and J by 5 bases; unmatched bases: 5. CDR3 length: 15 amino acids. CDR1 SGDLS and CDR2 YYNGEE come from the germline V gene. DNA of the CDR3: TGTGCCAGCAGCGCGCTAGCGGGGTTGACCGGGGAGCTGTTTTTT. Encoded protein: CASSALAGLTGELFF.

This clone was detected a few times. The V gene is TRBV6-6, the J gene TRBJ2-5, with TRBD1 as a possible D gene (6 bases). With the DNA end fitting TRBJ2-7 better, the J assignment may be wrong. The CDR3 runs 12 residues. Germline V gene sequence: CDR1 MNHNY, CDR2 SVGAGI (reference sequence). The CDR3 sequence: CASSFTGSEQYF. The CDR3 DNA sequence: TGTGCCAGCAGTTTTACAGGGAGCGAGCAGTACTTC.

The chain carries TRBV18 and TRBJ1-1, with D tentatively TRBD1 (6 bases). Per germline, CDR1 KGHSH and CDR2 LQKENI. CDR3 size: 14 residues. V lost 6 bases, J lost 11 bases, and 22 bases lay in between. The CDR3 sequence: CASSPPNIQGEAFF. The CDR3 nucleotides are TGTGCCAGCTCCCCCCCGAATATACAGGGAGAGGCTTTCTTT.

Judged by abundance, this clone is medium-sized (0.01 to 0.1%). The V call is TRBV4-2, the J call TRBJ2-2, with TRBD1 matching 7 bases. V shed 4 bases and J 0 bases; nucleotides not matched to a gene: 5. In germline, CDR1 is LGHNA, CDR2 YNFKEQ. CDR3 size: 16 residues. DNA for the CDR3: TGTGCCAGCAGCCCACACACAGGGGCGAACACCGGGGAGCTGTTTTTT. It yields the protein CASSPHTGANTGELFF.